The present entry profiles one T cell receptor beta chain with its context. In the original workflow: Reference gene primers were amplified, and this amplification served to estimate nucleated cell counts. TCRdb's copy holds only in-frame clones and misses some; the assay was immunoSEQ multiplex PCR. V, J and clone size are those of that table, while D and trimming were read from the DNA. The sample has 100,000 to 120,000 clones; 75% to 90% are singletons. The record originates from a study of blood T cell repertoires in COVID-19. Study at large: The cDNA or gDNA used as material had been derived from T cells, B-cell-depleted T cells, or PBMCs.

This CDR3 is 16 amino acids long. Losses at the gene ends were 4 bases for V and 7 bases for J; bases not matched to a gene: 9. The germline CDR1 and CDR2 sequences are SGHRS and YFSETQ. The sequenced sample consisted of peripheral blood. The sequence was collected from a human donor in a cohort sampled during active COVID-19. This rearrangement joins TRBV5-1 to TRBJ2-1, with 12 positions matching TRBD2. CDR3 sequence (DNA): TGCGCCAGCAGCGCGAAGACTAGCGGGGGAATTAATGAGCAGTTCTTC. Its protein product is CASSAKTSGGINEQFF.